Listed here are 4 T cell receptor beta chains from one sample, sequenced in a study of long-term antiretroviral therapy in people with HIV. immunoSEQ v3.0 was run at survey level. The method was immunoSEQ multiplex PCR; TCRdb's version includes in-frame clones alone and lacks a portion of them. The table shows tens of thousands of clones, with over 90% occurring only once. The sample was unsorted PBMCs, taken 5.3 years after starting antiretroviral therapy. Every receptor here comes from a middle-aged man with HIV.

V gene TRBV2 combines with J gene TRBJ1-6; weak D call: TRBD1 (5 bases). CDR1 and CDR2 from the germline V gene are SNHLY and FYNNEI. Trimming stripped 5 bases from V and 7 bases from J, with 15 bases between. The CDR3 consists of 15 residues. As DNA, the CDR3 is TGTGCCAGCAGTCGAAGTGACAGCGGAAATTCACCCCTCCACTTT. Its translation is CASSRSDSGNSPLHF.

The V gene is TRBV9, the J gene TRBJ1-2, with TRBD1 identical over 7 bases. This CDR3 comprises 16 residues. After removal of 1 base from V and 0 bases from J, the junction contained 6 bases not matched to a gene. Germline V gene data show CDR1 as SGDLS and CDR2 as YYNGEE. The CDR3 reads CASSVSPDRANYGYTF. CDR3 DNA sequence: TGTGCCAGCAGCGTATCCCCTGACAGGGCTAACTATGGCTACACCTTC.

This chain uses TRBV7-9 with TRBJ1-2; D may be TRBD1 (5 bases). V was shortened by 2 bases and J by 5 bases, with 12 bases between the two germline ends. Germline V gene data show CDR1 as SEHNR and CDR2 as FQNEAQ (reference sequence). The CDR3 runs to 14 residues. CDR3 region: CASSLIQAPYGYTF. The CDR3 bases are TGTGCCAGCAGCTTAATACAGGCCCCGTATGGCTACACCTTC.

V is TRBV9 and J is TRBJ2-1; 9 nucleotides agree with TRBD1. This CDR3 has 16 amino acids. Losses at the gene ends were 2 bases for V and 4 bases for J; bases not matched to a gene: 7. Germline lookup yields CDR1 SGDLS and CDR2 YYNGEE. CDR3 in DNA: TGTGCCAGCAGCGTCGCCGGGACAGGGCGGTACAATGAGCAGTTCTTC. Translating gives CASSVAGTGRYNEQFF.